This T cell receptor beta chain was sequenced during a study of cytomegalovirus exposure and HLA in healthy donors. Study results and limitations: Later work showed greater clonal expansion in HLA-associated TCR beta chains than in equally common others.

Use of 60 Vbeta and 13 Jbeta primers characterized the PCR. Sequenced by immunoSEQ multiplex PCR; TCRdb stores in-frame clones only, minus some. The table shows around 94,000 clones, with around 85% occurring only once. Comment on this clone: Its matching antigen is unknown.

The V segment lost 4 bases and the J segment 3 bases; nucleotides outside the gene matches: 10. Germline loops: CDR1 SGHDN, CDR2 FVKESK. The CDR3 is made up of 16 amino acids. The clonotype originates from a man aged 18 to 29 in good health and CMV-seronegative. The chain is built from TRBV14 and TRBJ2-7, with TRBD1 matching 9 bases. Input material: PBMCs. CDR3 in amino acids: CASSRHTGQGFYEQYF. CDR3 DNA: TGTGCCAGCAGCCGGCATACGGGACAGGGTTTCTACGAGCAGTACTTC.